This T cell receptor (beta chain) was observed in a study of blood T cells in healthy people across ages. A second PCR, run for roughly 6 to 11 cycles, used a sample-barcoded 5' primer plus a J-beta primer mix. TCRdb re-called the 5' RACE reads with MiXCR, one entry per CDR3 protein. The data show about 2 million distinct CDR3 sequences, with about 50% seen just once and approximately 2.1% held by the top ten. There are 14 residues in the CDR3. Per sample, no less than 5 micrograms of total RNA were extracted. The V call is TRBV21-1, the J call TRBJ1-2; the table gives TRBD1 as D, unverified against the DNA. TRBV21-1 is listed as a pseudogene. This TCR was recovered from a middle-aged woman in good health. Material: blood. DNA for the CDR3: TGTGCCAGCAGCAAAACAGGATTCAACTATGGCTACACCTTC. Its protein is CASSKTGFNYGYTF.